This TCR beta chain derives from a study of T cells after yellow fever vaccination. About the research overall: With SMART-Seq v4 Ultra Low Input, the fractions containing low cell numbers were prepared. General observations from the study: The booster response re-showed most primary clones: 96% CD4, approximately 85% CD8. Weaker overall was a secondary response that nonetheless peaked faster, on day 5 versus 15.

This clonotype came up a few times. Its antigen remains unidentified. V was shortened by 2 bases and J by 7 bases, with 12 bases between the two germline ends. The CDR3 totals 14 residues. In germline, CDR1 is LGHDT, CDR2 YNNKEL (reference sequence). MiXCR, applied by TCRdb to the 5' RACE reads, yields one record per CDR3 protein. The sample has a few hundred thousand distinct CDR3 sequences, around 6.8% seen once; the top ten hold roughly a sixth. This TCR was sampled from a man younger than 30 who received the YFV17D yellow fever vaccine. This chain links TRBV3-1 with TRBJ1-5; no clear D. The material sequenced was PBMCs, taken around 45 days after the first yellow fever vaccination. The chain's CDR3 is CASSQRSEGQPQHF. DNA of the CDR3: TGTGCCAGCAGCCAAAGATCGGAAGGACAGCCCCAGCATTTT.